This passage covers 22 T cell receptor beta chains from one sample sequenced in a study of T-cell reconstitution after alpha-beta-depleted transplantation in children. Unique molecular identifiers were built into the TCRbeta library. In TCRdb, the PCR reads were re-called with MiXCR into one record per CDR3 protein. The table shows nearly 200,000 distinct CDR3 sequences, with approximately 6% occurring only once. Sequencing was performed on PBMCs, taken before TCRalphabeta/CD19-depleted stem cell transplant. These receptors were obtained from a girl younger than two with combined immunodeficiency, due to receive a stem cell transplant.

This clonotype has at least ten counts. The chain employs TRBV6-2 or TRBV6-3 and TRBJ2-2; possible D gene TRBD1, 6 bases. CDR3 length: 15 residues. Trimming cost V 8 bases and J 4 bases, with 17 bases left between them. Germline lookup yields CDR1 MNHEY and CDR2 SVGEGT. CDR3 in DNA: TGTGCCAGCCAGGACAGCTACACGGGCACCGGGGAGCTGTTTTTT. It translates to CASQDSYTGTGELFF.

This clonotype was seen at least ten times. In DNA form, the CDR3 reads TGCGCCAGCAGCCAAAGTTCGGGGGGGGCTTCGGGTCGTAAGCAGTTCTTC. Translated, it gives CASSQSSGGASGRKQFF. The chain employs TRBV4-1 and TRBJ2-1; 8 bases map to TRBD2. The CDR3 totals 17 residues. V trimming: 2 bases; J trimming: 11 bases; junction bases outside the gene matches: 17. Germline lookup yields CDR1 MGHRA and CDR2 YSYEKL.

In its sample, this clonotype was seen many times. The V and J genes are TRBV11-2 and TRBJ2-1, with D maybe TRBD2 (5 bases). The CDR3 contains 15 residues. The germline V and J ends were trimmed by 1 base and 8 bases, with 15 bases remaining between them. Germline V CDR1 and CDR2: SGHAT, FQNNGV. CDR3 sequence (DNA): TGTGCCAGCAGCTTAGGGTTTTCTCTAGCCCATGAGCAGTTCTTC. Its protein is CASSLGFSLAHEQFF.

Many counts were recorded for this clonotype. The chain is built from TRBV29-1 and TRBJ1-2, with D perhaps matching TRBD1 (5 bases). Germline lookup yields CDR1 SQVTM and CDR2 ANQGSEA. Trimming stripped 6 bases from V and 4 bases from J, with 12 bases between. The CDR3 has 12 residues. Here the CDR3 reads CSVRLGGYGYTF. The DNA of the CDR3 is TGCAGCGTCCGACTGGGGGGCTATGGCTACACCTTC.

This clonotype was recorded at least ten times. The chain employs TRBV19 and TRBJ2-7; 9 nucleotides line up with TRBD1. Looked up from germline, CDR1 is LNHDA and CDR2 is SQIVND (reference sequence). V trimming: 5 bases; J trimming: 3 bases; junction bases outside the gene matches: 8. There are 15 residues in the CDR3. The CDR3 is CASSPGTGFNYEQYF. In DNA form, the CDR3 reads TGTGCCAGTAGTCCCGGGACAGGGTTTAACTACGAGCAGTACTTC. The full variable domain, with the rest looked up from reference TRBV19 and TRBJ2-7, is DGGITQSPKYLFRKEGQNVTLSCEQNLNHDAMYWYRQDPGQGLRLIYYSQIVNDFQKGDIAEGYSVSREKKESFPLTVTSAQKNPTAFYLCASSPGTGFNYEQYFGPGTRLTVT.

This clonotype has ten or more counts. The chain recombines TRBV7-6 with TRBJ2-1; 9 nucleotides match TRBD2. V was clipped by 5 bases and J by 0 bases; unmatched bases: 14. Per germline, CDR1 SGHVS and CDR2 FNYEAQ. The CDR3 runs 19 residues. CDR3 sequence: CASSPRLAEPLYSYNEQFF. CDR3 DNA: TGTGCCAGCAGCCCCCGACTAGCGGAGCCCCTATACTCCTACAATGAGCAGTTCTTC.

The V and J genes are TRBV7-8 and TRBJ2-5; 11 nucleotides line up with TRBD1. The V and J ends lost 0 bases and 4 bases, in that order; junction bases with no gene match: 4. Germline CDR1 is SGHVS and CDR2 is FQNEAQ. The CDR3 loop spans 16 amino acids. CDR3 in DNA: TGTGCCAGCAGCTTAGCCCGGACAGGGGGCAGAGAGACCCAGTACTTC. Its translation is CASSLARTGGRETQYF.

This clonotype was detected ten times or more. The chain employs TRBV29-1 and TRBJ1-1, with a weak D call TRBD1 (5 bases). Germline CDR1 SQVTM, CDR2 ANQGSEA. The CDR3 is 12 residues long. Between the trimmed V and J ends, which lost 7 bases and 6 bases, there was a span of 15 bases. The CDR3 nucleotides are TGCAGCGCTAAAAGAGGGGAGGCTGAAGCTTTCTTT. Protein: CSAKRGEAEAFF.

This clonotype has at least ten counts. The chain joins TRBV28 to TRBJ2-3, with 13 bases that match TRBD2. CDR3 length: 16 amino acids. CDR1 and CDR2 (germline): MDHEN, SYDVKM. V shed 4 bases, J shed 4 bases, and the junction held 5 bases outside the gene matches. CDR3 in DNA: TGTGCCAGCAGTTCTAGACTAGCGGGAGGTCCAGATACGCAGTATTTT. Protein: CASSSRLAGGPDTQYF.

A word on this clonotype: It may be a read error: a sequence one base away is much more abundant. The chain combines TRBV24-1 with TRBJ2-1; TRBD2 might be the D (5 bases). The CDR3 spans 14 residues. The ends were cut back, 1 base at V and 8 bases at J, with 11 bases in the middle. Germline V gene lookup returns CDR1 KGHDR and CDR2 SFDVKD. CDR3 loop: CATSDFGLADEQFF. CDR3 in DNA: TGTGCCACCAGTGATTTTGGGCTAGCCGATGAGCAGTTCTTC.

This clonotype has at least ten counts. This chain joins TRBV5-4 and TRBJ2-7; 10 bases are a match to TRBD1. Germline-derived CDR1 and CDR2 are SGHNT and YYREEE (reference sequence). After removal of 3 bases from V and 4 bases from J, the junction contained 1 base not matched to a gene. The length of the CDR3 is 13 residues. CDR3 loop: CASSSGQGYEQYF. The CDR3 region has the DNA TGTGCCAGCAGCTCGGGACAGGGGTACGAGCAGTACTTC.

This clonotype was detected only a few times. The J gene is TRBJ2-3, the V gene TRBV20-1; D is unresolved. V gave up 2 bases and J gave up 5 bases, with 14 bases separating them. Germline V gene data show CDR1 as DFQATT and CDR2 as SNEGSKA (reference sequence). This CDR3 spans 14 amino acids. CDR3 protein: CSARRPTQEDTQYF. The DNA of the CDR3 is TGCAGTGCTAGAAGGCCGACCCAAGAAGATACGCAGTATTTT.

This clonotype showed up many times. This sequence joins TRBV4-2 and TRBJ2-7; D might be TRBD1 (6 bases). Germline CDR1 is LGHNA and CDR2 is YNFKEQ. This CDR3 contains 16 residues. V was shortened by 4 bases and J by 0 bases, with 16 bases between the two germline ends. CDR3 DNA: TGTGCCAGCAGCCCCTCTCTAACACAGGGCTCCTACGAGCAGTACTTC. Its translation: CASSPSLTQGSYEQYF.

This clonotype has a count of ten or more. The genes are TRBV6-5 and TRBJ2-2; D possibly matches TRBD1 or TRBD2 (5 bases each). The CDR3 is 13 amino acids. V was clipped by 6 bases and J by 3 bases, with 8 bases between them. Germline CDR1 is MNHEY and CDR2 is SVGAGI. The CDR3 DNA sequence: TGTGCCAGCAGGTGGGGGTACACCGGGGAGCTGTTTTTT. It is translated as CASRWGYTGELFF.

This clonotype was detected only a few times. The chain carries TRBV6-5 and TRBJ2-5; 10 nucleotides align to TRBD2. CDR1 and CDR2 from the germline V gene are MNHEY and SVGAGI. The CDR3 loop spans 16 amino acids. Trimming at V came to 1 base and at J to 2 bases, leaving 4 bases not matched to a gene. The CDR3 bases are TGTGCCAGCAGTTACTTCGCTAGCGGGGGACAAGAGACCCAGTACTTC. Residues: CASSYFASGGQETQYF.

This clonotype showed up many times. CDR3 bases: TGTGCCAGCAGCTCGACAGGGAGCCTCTATGGCTACACCTTC. It encodes CASSSTGSLYGYTF. The V and J genes are TRBV27 and TRBJ1-2; 7 bases agree with TRBD1. The CDR3 covers 14 residues. CDR1 is MNHEY and CDR2 is SMNVEV in the germline V gene (reference sequence). With V trimmed by 6 bases and J by 4 bases, 8 bases remained unmatched.

This clonotype was seen ten or more times. The V call is TRBV5-1, the J call TRBJ2-1; 11 bases match TRBD2. J gave up 12 bases and V 4 bases, and 9 bases lay outside the gene matches. CDR1 SGHRS and CDR2 YFSETQ come from the germline V gene. The CDR3 has 14 residues. The CDR3 DNA reads TGCGCCAGCAGCCCCCCGACTAGCGGGAAAGCGCAGTTCTTC. It is translated as CASSPPTSGKAQFF.

This clonotype was counted between two and nine times. The J gene is TRBJ2-5, the V gene TRBV29-1; 10 nucleotides match TRBD2. CDR1 SQVTM and CDR2 ANQGSEA come from the germline V gene. The CDR3 has 14 residues. V dropped 3 bases and J dropped 7; count of bases not matched to a gene: 8. This CDR3 is CSVDAPSGGGTQYF. In DNA, the CDR3 is TGCAGCGTTGACGCTCCTAGCGGGGGTGGGACCCAGTACTTC.

This clonotype was counted many times. The V gene is TRBV5-1, the J gene TRBJ2-1; 9 bases match TRBD2. The CDR3 is 14 residues long. Germline CDR1 is SGHRS and CDR2 is YFSETQ. Unmatched junction bases numbered 7, after V lost 9 bases and J lost 3 bases. The DNA for the CDR3 is TGCGCCACCTGTAGCGGGAGTAACTACAATGAGCAGTTCTTC. This sequence encodes CATCSGSNYNEQFF.

This clonotype was picked up many times. The chain uses TRBV20-1 and TRBJ2-3; D is undetermined. Trimming removed 0 bases at V and 15 bases at J, with 4 bases between. The CDR3 consists of 8 residues. Germline CDR1 DFQATT, CDR2 SNEGSKA (reference sequence). CDR3 DNA: TGCAGTGCTAGAGATCGATATTTT. Encoded protein: CSARDRYF.

This clonotype was detected ten times or more. The chain joins TRBV20-1 to TRBJ2-5, with D hard to call. CDR3 length: 15 residues. The V end was cut by 1 base, the J end by 5 bases, with 17 bases between. Germline values: CDR1 DFQATT, CDR2 SNEGSKA (reference sequence). The CDR3 nucleotides read TGCAGTGCTAGAGCCCTCAAACTGGACGGGGAGACCCAGTACTTC. Protein product: CSARALKLDGETQYF.

This clonotype was seen many times. The chain is built from TRBV21-1 and TRBJ2-7; the D segment call TRBD1 is taken from the table without a DNA check. TRBV21-1 is termed a pseudogene. This CDR3 has 17 residues. In DNA, the CDR3 is TGTGCCAGCAGCAAGCGCGGGGGGACACAGAGCTCCTACGAGCAGTACTTC. Its protein is CASSKRGGTQSSYEQYF.